This is a list of T cell receptor beta chains from one sample in a study of blood T cell repertoires in COVID-19. TCRdb keeps only in-frame clones here, not all; method: immunoSEQ multiplex PCR. The sample lists 10,000 to 15,000 clones, around 85% seen once, with approximately 6% in the top ten. The specimen was peripheral blood. Receptors were obtained from a human donor in a cohort sampled during active COVID-19. The CDR3 runs from the conserved cysteine through the conserved F or W. The order of the fields is V gene, clone size, J gene, D gene, CDR3 length, CDR3 protein, CDR3 DNA. D genes are given only for firm matches. A clone size is listed for some rows: how often the clone was seen (once, few, many), or a class if it is expanded.

V gene: TRBV15
clone size: .
J gene: TRBJ2-5
D gene: .
CDR3 length: 19
CDR3 protein: CATSRANLPGQREQETQYF
CDR3 DNA: TGTGCCACCAGCAGAGCGAACCTGCCGGGACAAAGAGAACAAGAGACCCAGTACTTC

V gene: TRBV7-9
clone size: few
J gene: TRBJ1-1
D gene: .
CDR3 length: 14
CDR3 protein: CASSLGFRGTEAFF
CDR3 DNA: TGTGCCAGCAGCTTAGGGTTTAGGGGCACTGAAGCTTTCTTT

V gene: TRBV6-2/TRBV6-3
clone size: .
J gene: TRBJ1-5
D gene: .
CDR3 length: 12
CDR3 protein: CASSPQNQPQHF
CDR3 DNA: TGTGCCAGCAGTCCCCAGAATCAGCCCCAGCATTTT

V gene: TRBV20-1
clone size: .
J gene: TRBJ2-1
D gene: .
CDR3 length: 11
CDR3 protein: CSASLNNEQFF
CDR3 DNA: TGCAGTGCTAGTCTAAACAATGAGCAGTTCTTC

V gene: TRBV6-5
clone size: .
J gene: TRBJ2-7
D gene: TRBD1
CDR3 length: 14
CDR3 protein: CASSLGTGPYEQYF
CDR3 DNA: TGTGCCAGCAGTTTGGGGACAGGCCCCTACGAGCAGTACTTC

V gene: TRBV19
clone size: .
J gene: TRBJ2-1
D gene: TRBD2
CDR3 length: 17
CDR3 protein: CASTQNAGTSGYNEQFF
CDR3 DNA: TGTGCCAGTACCCAAAACGCCGGGACTAGCGGTTACAATGAGCAGTTCTTC

V gene: TRBV27
clone size: .
J gene: TRBJ2-4
D gene: .
CDR3 length: 16
CDR3 protein: CASSLWGSTPKNIQYF
CDR3 DNA: TGTGCCAGCAGTTTATGGGGCTCTACCCCCAAAAACATTCAGTACTTC

V gene: TRBV5-1
clone size: .
J gene: TRBJ2-5
D gene: TRBD2
CDR3 length: 18
CDR3 protein: CASSLVYIAGGPAETQYF
CDR3 DNA: TGCGCCAGCAGCTTGGTTTATATAGCGGGGGGGCCTGCGGAGACCCAGTACTTC

V gene: TRBV5-1
clone size: once
J gene: TRBJ1-4
D gene: TRBD1
CDR3 length: 14
CDR3 protein: CASSGQGAGEKLFF
CDR3 DNA: TGCGCCAGCAGCGGACAGGGGGCAGGGGAAAAACTGTTTTTT

V gene: TRBV5-8
clone size: .
J gene: TRBJ1-3
D gene: .
CDR3 length: 15
CDR3 protein: CASSVRSGPGNTIYF
CDR3 DNA: TGTGCCAGCAGCGTACGGTCAGGTCCCGGAAACACCATATATTTT

V gene: TRBV5-1
clone size: .
J gene: TRBJ2-7
D gene: TRBD1
CDR3 length: 14
CDR3 protein: CASSPGGLEYEQYF
CDR3 DNA: TGCGCCAGCAGCCCAGGGGGCTTGGAGTACGAGCAGTACTTC

V gene: TRBV7-3
clone size: .
J gene: TRBJ2-1
D gene: TRBD2
CDR3 length: 18
CDR3 protein: CASSLAVHRLAGDNEQFF
CDR3 DNA: TGTGCCAGCAGCTTAGCGGTGCACCGACTAGCGGGGGACAATGAGCAGTTCTTC

V gene: TRBV12-3/TRBV12-4
clone size: once
J gene: TRBJ1-1
D gene: .
CDR3 length: 12
CDR3 protein: CASRYSSTEAFF
CDR3 DNA: TGTGCCAGCAGGTACAGTTCCACTGAAGCTTTCTTT

V gene: TRBV7-2
clone size: .
J gene: TRBJ1-1
D gene: .
CDR3 length: 13
CDR3 protein: CATKKGMNTEAFF
CDR3 DNA: TGTGCCACAAAAAAGGGGATGAACACTGAAGCTTTCTTT

V gene: TRBV5-1
clone size: .
J gene: TRBJ2-1
D gene: TRBD1
CDR3 length: 15
CDR3 protein: CASSEESNRGDEQFF
CDR3 DNA: TGCGCCAGCAGCGAGGAAAGCAACAGGGGCGATGAGCAGTTCTTC

V gene: TRBV9
clone size: few
J gene: TRBJ1-2
D gene: .
CDR3 length: 14
CDR3 protein: CASSPTDNNYGYTF
CDR3 DNA: TGTGCCAGCAGCCCTACAGATAATAACTATGGCTACACCTTC

V gene: TRBV10-1
clone size: .
J gene: TRBJ1-1
D gene: .
CDR3 length: 12
CDR3 protein: CASSDQNTEAFF
CDR3 DNA: TGCGCCAGCAGTGACCAGAACACTGAAGCTTTCTTT

V gene: TRBV7-9
clone size: .
J gene: TRBJ2-1
D gene: TRBD2
CDR3 length: 16
CDR3 protein: CASSPTGTSGHNEQFF
CDR3 DNA: TGTGCCAGCAGCCCGACCGGGACTAGCGGTCACAATGAGCAGTTCTTC

V gene: TRBV11-2
clone size: .
J gene: TRBJ2-2
D gene: .
CDR3 length: 14
CDR3 protein: CASSLAGNTGELFF
CDR3 DNA: TGTGCCAGCAGCTTAGCAGGGAACACCGGGGAGCTGTTTTTT

V gene: TRBV11-2
clone size: few
J gene: TRBJ2-7
D gene: TRBD2
CDR3 length: 16
CDR3 protein: CASSLSSSGSHYEQYF
CDR3 DNA: TGTGCCAGCAGCTTATCCTCTAGCGGGAGTCATTACGAGCAGTACTTC

V gene: TRBV2
clone size: .
J gene: TRBJ2-5
D gene: TRBD2
CDR3 length: 16
CDR3 protein: CASRRASGPLRETQYF
CDR3 DNA: TGTGCCAGCAGGCGGGCTAGCGGGCCCCTCCGGGAGACCCAGTACTTC

V gene: TRBV5-4
clone size: .
J gene: TRBJ2-7
D gene: TRBD1
CDR3 length: 14
CDR3 protein: CASSLRDSSYEQYF
CDR3 DNA: TGTGCCAGCAGCCTGAGGGACAGCTCCTACGAGCAGTACTTC